The 7 T cell receptor beta chains below come from one sample, sequenced in a study of beta chain features in type 1 diabetes. Expressed TCRB transcripts were sequenced because the isolated RNA had all been reverse transcribed beforehand. TCRdb's copy holds only in-frame clones and misses some; the assay was immunoSEQ multiplex PCR. The data hold some 410,000 clones, with roughly 10% observed a single time. The specimen sequenced was naive CD4+ T cells from blood. The receptors come from a woman under 30 in good health.

This clone has a handful of counts. CDR3 in amino acids: CASSYKENQPQHF. CDR3 nucleotides: TGTGCCAGCAGTTACAAGGAAAATCAGCCCCAGCATTTT. The gene calls are TRBV9 and TRBJ1-5; D gene ambiguous. CDR1 and CDR2 (germline): SGDLS, YYNGEE. Trimming took off 5 bases at V and 4 bases at J, with 10 bases between the two ends. CDR3 length: 13 amino acids.

The V call is TRBV6-6, the J call TRBJ1-2; a weak D match, TRBD1 (5 bases). Looked up from germline, CDR1 is MNHNY and CDR2 is SVGAGI (reference sequence). V lost 2 bases, J lost 4 bases, and 14 bases lay in between. CDR3 length equals 15 residues. CDR3 in DNA: TGTGCCAGCAGTTACGTGGGGACGGACACCTATGGCTACACCTTC. This gives the protein CASSYVGTDTYGYTF.

Only a few counts were recorded for this clone. V and J are TRBV5-4 and TRBJ1-1; D not resolved. Trimming left V 0 bases short and J 0 bases short, with 6 bases between. This CDR3 contains 14 residues. Germline assignment: CDR1 SGHNT and CDR2 YYREEE (reference sequence). CDR3 loop: CASSLAQVNTEAFF. CDR3 in DNA: TGTGCCAGCAGCTTGGCGCAGGTGAACACTGAAGCTTTCTTT.

The chain uses TRBV29-1 and TRBJ2-1; possibly TRBD1 or TRBD2 for D (6 bases each). The CDR3 is 15 amino acids. The V end was cut by 7 bases, the J end by 4 bases, with 20 bases between. Germline lookup yields CDR1 SQVTM and CDR2 ANQGSEA. The CDR3 sequence is CSAERGDQRYNEQFF. DNA of the CDR3: TGCAGCGCCGAGAGGGGGGACCAAAGGTACAATGAGCAGTTCTTC.

The chain couples TRBV5-4 to TRBJ1-4; no clear D gene. CDR3 length: 14 amino acids. Germline loops: CDR1 SGHNT, CDR2 YYREEE (reference sequence). The V end was cut by 4 bases, the J end by 4 bases, with 11 bases between. Written as DNA, the CDR3 is TGTGCCAGCAGCCTCCAAGGAGGTAATGAAAAACTGTTTTTT. Its protein is CASSLQGGNEKLFF.

Concerning this clone itself: Other DNA sequences in this sample translate to the same CDR3. V is TRBV5-1 and J is TRBJ2-5; possible D gene TRBD1, 5 bases. There are 14 residues in the CDR3. The V end was cut by 0 bases, the J end by 1 base, with 7 bases between. CDR1 is SGHRS and CDR2 is YFSETQ in the germline V gene. CDR3 DNA sequence: TGCGCCAGCAGCTTGGGGCAGGGCCAAGAGACCCAGTACTTC. It codes for CASSLGQGQETQYF.

In this sample, this clone turned up a few times. The chain carries TRBV5-1 and TRBJ2-1; 7 bases align to TRBD1. Germline loops: CDR1 SGHRS, CDR2 YFSETQ. Trimming at V came to 1 base and at J to 1 base, leaving 2 bases not matched to a gene. This CDR3 contains 15 residues. CDR3 sequence: CASSLLGQSYNEQFF. The CDR3 nucleotides read TGCGCCAGCAGCTTGCTGGGACAGTCCTACAATGAGCAGTTCTTC.